The present T cell receptor (beta chain) was sequenced within a study of monozygotic twins with inflammatory bowel disease. Study conclusions and caveats: Repertoire similarity did not differ between concordant and discordant twins, possibly owing to limited power.

From its re-call of the 5' RACE reads, TCRdb lists each CDR3 protein once, without DNA. This listing includes more than 300,000 distinct CDR3 sequences. A word on this clonotype: Its antigen is undetermined.

The CDR3 length is 14 residues. Whole blood supplied total RNA, and T cells were not sorted. Sequences were obtained from blood. The chain uses TRBV12-3 or TRBV12-4 and TRBJ2-7; absent DNA, TCRdb's TRBD1 call cannot be checked. The sequence was obtained from a human donor with ulcerative colitis or Crohn's disease, or a healthy co-twin of an affected twin (not recorded which). The CDR3 reads CASSFQGAMREQYF.